A single sample is the source of the 22 T cell receptor beta chains below, sequenced in a study of identical twins. TCRdb fed the 5' RACE reads into MiXCR, producing one record per CDR3 protein. The profile shows 540,000 or so distinct CDR3 sequences, under 25% of them singletons. The same data also contributed to another study, on yellow fever vaccine responses in identical twins.

Sequencing input: CD4+ T cells sorted from blood. These receptors were obtained from a young woman in good health.

The chain uses TRBV6-2 or TRBV6-3 and TRBJ2-2; D is undetermined. Trimming took 2 bases from V and 3 from J, leaving 19 bases between them. The CDR3 loop spans 18 amino acids. Germline V gene data show CDR1 as MNHEY and CDR2 as SVGEGT. The CDR3 region has the DNA TGTGCCAGCAGTTACCCGACCCGACAACTATCTCACACCGGGGAGCTGTTTTTT. It specifies CASSYPTRQLSHTGELFF.

This sequence joins TRBV3-1 and TRBJ1-6; no reliable D call. Trimming removed 4 bases from V and 10 bases from J, with 14 bases in between. Germline loops: CDR1 LGHDT, CDR2 YNNKEL (reference sequence). The CDR3 length is 14 residues. Written as DNA, the CDR3 is TGTGCCAGCAGCCCGGACCTTCGGGTATCACCCCTCCACTTT. Its translation: CASSPDLRVSPLHF.

This clonotype has only a few counts. The chain carries TRBV25-1 and TRBJ2-1; D gene uncertain. V was pared by 1 base and J by 10 bases, with 8 bases between. The CDR3 covers 12 residues. Germline V lookup: CDR1 MGHDK, CDR2 SYGVNS. The CDR3 here is CASSESPREQFF. CDR3 bases: TGTGCCAGCAGTGAATCCCCCAGGGAGCAGTTCTTC.

This clonotype was seen a few times. The V and J genes are TRBV6-1 and TRBJ2-3; 7 nucleotides line up with TRBD2. The CDR3 extends over 15 amino acids. V lost 8 bases, J lost 4 bases, and 12 bases stayed unmatched. The germline CDR1 and CDR2 sequences are MNHNS and SASEGT. For the CDR3, the DNA is TGTGCCAGCCGGAGACTGGCGGGAGACGCAGATACGCAGTATTTT. Encoded protein: CASRRLAGDADTQYF.

The chain couples TRBV28 to TRBJ1-1, with a possible D match to TRBD1 (5 bases). Per the germline V gene, CDR1 is MDHEN and CDR2 is SYDVKM. The V gene lost 5 bases and the J gene lost 7 bases, with 20 bases spanning the gap. This CDR3 is 15 amino acids long. In DNA, the CDR3 is TGTGCCAGCAGTACCACCGGGACCTTAATAGATGAAGCTTTCTTT. Translated, it gives CASSTTGTLIDEAFF. Variable domain in full (rest from reference TRBV28 and TRBJ1-1): DVKVTQSSRYLVKRTGEKVFLECVQDMDHENMFWYRQDPGLGLRLIYFSYDVKMKEKGDIPEGYSVSREKKERFSLILESASTNQTSMYLCASSTTGTLIDEAFFGQGTRLTVV.

This chain uses TRBV20-1 with TRBJ2-7; D gene uncertain. CDR1 and CDR2 (germline): DFQATT, SNEGSKA (reference sequence). This CDR3 is built from 11 residues. The V end lost 4 bases, the J end lost 6 bases, and 10 bases lay between the germline ends. The CDR3 sequence is CSATLVGEQYF. The CDR3 DNA reads as TGCAGTGCTACTTTAGTGGGCGAGCAGTACTTC.

This clonotype was observed a few times. The chain joins TRBV20-1 to TRBJ2-2, with D perhaps matching TRBD1 or TRBD2 (5 bases each). The CDR3 has 14 amino acids. The germline V and J ends were trimmed by 3 bases and 7 bases, with 15 bases remaining between them. Germline CDR1 reads DFQATT; CDR2 reads SNEGSKA (reference sequence). As DNA, the CDR3 is TGCAGTGCTAGCTTTCTGAGGGGTGGCGGGGAGCTGTTTTTT. It is translated as CSASFLRGGGELFF.

This clonotype was picked up a small number of times. This chain links TRBV7-9 with TRBJ2-3, with 7 bases matching TRBD1. The length of the CDR3 is 13 residues. V gave up 10 bases and J gave up 0 bases; unmatched junction bases: 4. Germline values: CDR1 SEHNR, CDR2 FQNEAQ (reference sequence). CDR3 sequence: CAITGVSTDTQYF. CDR3 nucleotide sequence: TGTGCCATTACAGGGGTGAGCACAGATACGCAGTATTTT. The full variable domain, rest sourced from reference TRBV7-9 and TRBJ2-3, is DTGVSQNPRHKITKRGQNVTFRCDPISEHNRLYWYRQTLGQGPEFLTYFQNEAQLEKSRLLSDRFSAERPKGSFSTLEIQRTEQGDSAMYLCAITGVSTDTQYFGPGTRLTVL.

The rearrangement uses TRBV10-3 and TRBJ2-3; 9 nucleotides line up with TRBD1. The ends lost 10 bases at V and 0 bases at J; junction bases unmatched: 2. The CDR3 runs 13 residues. Germline V gives CDR1 ENHRY, CDR2 SYGVKD. In DNA form, the CDR3 reads TGTGCCACCGACAGGGGGAGCACAGATACGCAGTATTTT. This codes for CATDRGSTDTQYF.

CDR3 sequence (DNA): TGTGCCAGCAGAACTTTCATCAGGGGGCCTAACTATGGCTACACCTTC. Amino acids: CASRTFIRGPNYGYTF. The rearrangement uses TRBV6-1 and TRBJ1-2, with 8 bases that match TRBD1. V was pared by 6 bases and J by 0 bases, with 9 bases of the junction left unmatched. Germline loops: CDR1 MNHNS, CDR2 SASEGT. The CDR3 is 16 residues long.

This clonotype was counted only a few times. This chain joins TRBV5-1 and TRBJ2-1, with 11 bases that match TRBD2. V shed 0 bases and J 4 bases; nucleotides not matched to a gene: 6. The CDR3 is 17 amino acids. From germline, CDR1 is SGHRS and CDR2 YFSETQ. The CDR3 protein is CASSLGATSGGYNEQFF. The CDR3, as DNA: TGCGCCAGCAGCTTGGGAGCCACTAGCGGGGGATACAATGAGCAGTTCTTC.

This clonotype was detected a few times. The chain joins TRBV12-3 or TRBV12-4 to TRBJ2-5; maybe TRBD2 (5 bases). The CDR3 sequence is 13 residues long. Trimming stripped 6 bases from V and 2 bases from J, with 10 bases between. The CDR3 region is CASRKDLQETQYF. In nucleotides, the CDR3 is TGTGCCAGCAGAAAGGACTTACAAGAGACCCAGTACTTC.

The chain joins TRBV29-1 to TRBJ2-1, with TRBD2 identical over 11 bases. This CDR3 is 15 amino acids long. J gave up 10 bases and V 4 bases, and 12 bases lay outside the gene matches. Germline V CDR1 and CDR2: SQVTM, ANQGSEA. CDR3 in amino acids: CSVGGRVAGGGEQFF. CDR3 sequence (DNA): TGCAGCGTTGGGGGGAGGGTAGCGGGAGGGGGAGAGCAGTTCTTC.

This clonotype has a handful of counts. V usage is TRBV5-1 and J usage is TRBJ2-3; D possibly corresponds to TRBD1 (5 bases). Trimming shortened V by 5 bases and J by 6 bases, and 13 bases separated the two germline ends. This CDR3 is 13 amino acids long. Germline lookup yields CDR1 SGHRS and CDR2 YFSETQ. CDR3: CASSSPDTDTQYF. The CDR3 DNA sequence: TGCGCCAGCAGTTCCCCGGACACCGATACGCAGTATTTT.

This clonotype was seen more than once but under ten times. The chain links TRBV20-1 to TRBJ2-5; no definite D call. V was trimmed by 3 bases and J by 4 bases, leaving 15 bases between them. The CDR3 extends over 14 amino acids. Germline V gene data show CDR1 as DFQATT and CDR2 as SNEGSKA (reference sequence). CDR3 amino acids: CSASLGGPGETQYF. As DNA, the CDR3 is TGCAGTGCTAGTCTAGGTGGGCCGGGAGAGACCCAGTACTTC.

This clonotype occurred many times. The chain has TRBV29-1 and TRBJ2-5, with 10 bases fitting TRBD2. V gave up 1 base and J gave up 4 bases; unmatched junction bases: 9. The length of the CDR3 is 16 residues. Germline V gives CDR1 SQVTM, CDR2 ANQGSEA. The CDR3 region is CSVEVGRSGRAETQYF. CDR3 nucleotides: TGCAGCGTTGAAGTTGGTAGGAGCGGGAGGGCAGAGACCCAGTACTTC.

The chain is built from TRBV2 and TRBJ2-5; TRBD1 aligns across 7 bases. Germline V gene sequence: CDR1 SNHLY, CDR2 FYNNEI. Trimming took 6 bases from V and 5 from J; bases not matched to a gene: 6. The CDR3 is 13 amino acids. CDR3 nucleotides: TGTGCCAGCAGAGGGGACAGTCGGGAGACCCAGTACTTC. This codes for CASRGDSRETQYF.

This clonotype was observed many times. The chain recombines TRBV2 with TRBJ2-1, with 7 nucleotides matching TRBD1. In germline, CDR1 is SNHLY, CDR2 FYNNEI. V gave up 4 bases and J gave up 10 bases; unmatched junction bases: 7. This CDR3 has 13 amino acids. The CDR3 DNA reads as TGTGCCAGCAGTGTCGACAGGGCGAGAGAGCAGTTCTTC. Residues: CASSVDRAREQFF.

This rearrangement joins TRBV7-2 to TRBJ2-4, with D unresolved. CDR3 length equals 16 residues. V was trimmed by 3 bases and J by 0 bases, leaving 12 bases between them. Germline values: CDR1 SGHTA, CDR2 FQGNSA. The CDR3 DNA reads TGTGCCAGCAGCTTGAGATCCAGCTCAGCCAAAAACATTCAGTACTTC. Residues: CASSLRSSSAKNIQYF. Drawing the rest from reference TRBV7-2 and TRBJ2-4, the complete variable domain is GAGVSQSPSNKVTEKGKDVELRCDPISGHTALYWYRQSLGQGLEFLIYFQGNSAPDKSGLPSDRFSAERTGGSVSTLTIQRTQQEDSAVYLCASSLRSSSAKNIQYFGAGTRLSVL.

The rearrangement joins TRBV28 to TRBJ2-5; 9 bases map to TRBD1. The CDR3 contains 14 residues. V trimming: 6 bases; J trimming: 5 bases; junction bases outside the gene matches: 7. From germline, CDR1 is MDHEN and CDR2 SYDVKM. The CDR3 spells CASSYRGRVETQYF. DNA for the CDR3: TGTGCCAGCAGCTACAGGGGGCGGGTGGAGACCCAGTACTTC.

This CDR3 is CASSFTGAQREKLFF. DNA for the CDR3: TGCGCCAGCAGCTTCACAGGGGCTCAGAGGGAAAAACTGTTTTTT. The rearrangement links TRBV5-1 to TRBJ1-4, with TRBD1 matching 7 bases. There are 15 residues in the CDR3. The J segment lost 8 bases and the V segment lost 2 bases, leaving 9 bases of the junction unmatched. Germline CDR1 is SGHRS and CDR2 is YFSETQ.

Worth noting for this clonotype: An end of the junction does not agree with germline; a read error may underlie this. The V call is TRBV5-1, the J call TRBJ2-7; the D gene is possibly TRBD2 (6 bases). The CDR3 runs 15 residues. Germline V lookup: CDR1 SGHRS, CDR2 YFSETQ. CDR3 sequence (DNA): TGCGCCAGCAGGTTGGGGGGTTTATCTTCCTACGAGCAGTACTTC. It encodes CASRLGGLSSYEQYF.